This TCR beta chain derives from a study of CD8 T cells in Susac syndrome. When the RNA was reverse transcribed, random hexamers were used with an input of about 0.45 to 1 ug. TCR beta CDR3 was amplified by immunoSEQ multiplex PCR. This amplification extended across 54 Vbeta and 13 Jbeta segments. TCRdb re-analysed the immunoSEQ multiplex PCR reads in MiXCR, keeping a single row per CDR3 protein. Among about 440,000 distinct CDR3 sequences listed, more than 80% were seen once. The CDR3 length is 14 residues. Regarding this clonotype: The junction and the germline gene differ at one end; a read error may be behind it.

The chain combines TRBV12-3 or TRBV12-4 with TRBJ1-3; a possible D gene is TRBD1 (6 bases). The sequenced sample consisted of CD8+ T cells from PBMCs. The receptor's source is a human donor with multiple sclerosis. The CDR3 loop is CASIKTGLGDTIYF. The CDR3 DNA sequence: TGTGCCAGCATTAAAACAGGGCTTGGAGACACCATATATTTT.